The 13 T cell receptor beta chains below come from one sample, sequenced in a study of blood T cell repertoires in COVID-19. The assay was immunoSEQ multiplex PCR, and TCRdb's table has in-frame clones only and misses some. The table shows around 97,000 clones, with 87% occurring only once. Material for sequencing was peripheral blood. These receptors came from a human donor in a cohort sampled during active COVID-19.

V and J are TRBV29-1 and TRBJ1-4, with D possibly matching TRBD1 (5 bases). Per germline, CDR1 SQVTM and CDR2 ANQGSEA. The V end was cut by 4 bases, the J end by 0 bases, with 12 bases between. This CDR3 spans 15 amino acids. The CDR3 sequence: CSVGAGTTTNEKLFF. In nucleotides, the CDR3 is TGCAGCGTTGGCGCTGGGACTACAACTAATGAAAAACTGTTTTTT.

The V gene is TRBV5-4, the J gene TRBJ2-3, with D possibly matching TRBD1 (6 bases). Looked up from germline, CDR1 is SGHNT and CDR2 is YYREEE (reference sequence). The CDR3 has 14 residues. Deletions cut 2 bases from V and 3 bases from J, with 10 bases between. The CDR3 sequence is CASSLEQGTDTQYF. The CDR3 bases are TGTGCCAGCAGCTTAGAACAGGGTACAGATACGCAGTATTTT. Using reference TRBV5-4 and TRBJ2-3 for the parts outside the CDR3, the full variable domain is ETGVTQSPTHLIKTRGQQVTLRCSSQSGHNTVSWYQQALGQGPQFIFQYYREEENGRGNFPPRFSGLQFPNYSSELNVNALELDDSALYLCASSLEQGTDTQYFGPGTRLTVL.

This chain connects TRBV27 to TRBJ2-7; D perhaps matches TRBD1 (5 bases). The CDR3 covers 15 residues. The germline V and J ends were trimmed by 6 bases and 4 bases, with 19 bases remaining between them. Germline V gene sequence: CDR1 MNHEY, CDR2 SMNVEV (reference sequence). CDR3 in DNA: TGTGCCAGCAGGGCCAGGGATACCCTTTGGTACGAGCAGTACTTC. As protein: CASRARDTLWYEQYF.

The chain uses TRBV5-1 and TRBJ2-5, with 15 bases matching TRBD2. Germline V gene data show CDR1 as SGHRS and CDR2 as YFSETQ. The CDR3 totals 18 residues. Losses at the gene ends were 4 bases for V and 5 bases for J; bases not matched to a gene: 12. The CDR3 region has the DNA TGCGCCAGCAGCACTGGACTAGCGGGGGGGCTGATTTCCGAGACCCAGTACTTC. Translated, it gives CASSTGLAGGLISETQYF. Filled out from reference TRBV5-1 and TRBJ2-5, the complete variable domain reads KAGVTQTPRYLIKTRGQQVTLSCSPISGHRSVSWYQQTPGQGLQFLFEYFSETQRNKGNFPGRFSGRQFSNSRSEMNVSTLELGDSALYLCASSTGLAGGLISETQYFGPGTRLLVL.

The chain combines TRBV19 with TRBJ1-6, with D hard to call. V lost 6 bases and J 10 bases, leaving 10 bases between the germline ends. This CDR3 contains 12 residues. Germline CDR1 and CDR2: LNHDA and SQIVND (reference sequence). This CDR3 is CASRNGGSPLHF. CDR3 nucleotide sequence: TGTGCCAGTAGGAATGGAGGGTCACCCCTCCACTTT.

This sequence joins TRBV27 and TRBJ2-5, with 7 bases identical to TRBD2. Germline V gene sequence: CDR1 MNHEY, CDR2 SMNVEV (reference sequence). This CDR3 has 14 amino acids. The ends lost 5 bases at V and 7 bases at J; junction bases unmatched: 10. Written as DNA, the CDR3 is TGTGCCAGCAGTGCCACGCGGGGGATCCTGACCCAGTACTTC. Protein: CASSATRGILTQYF.

V and J are TRBV19 and TRBJ2-7; D might be TRBD2 (6 bases). The CDR3 consists of 14 residues. Trimming took 2 bases from V and 2 from J, leaving 10 bases between them. Per the germline V gene, CDR1 is LNHDA and CDR2 is SQIVND (reference sequence). The DNA for the CDR3 is TGTGCCAGTAGTATAACGGGAGAAGCCTACGAGCAGTACTTC. Translation: CASSITGEAYEQYF.

The chain joins TRBV28 to TRBJ2-3, with TRBD2 matching over 14 bases. Unmatched junction bases numbered 6, after V lost 0 bases and J lost 4 bases. Germline CDR1 MDHEN, CDR2 SYDVKM. This CDR3 comprises 18 residues. The CDR3 DNA follows: TGTGCCAGCAGTTTATGGGGGACTAGCGGGAGTGCACCAGATACGCAGTATTTT. Its translation: CASSLWGTSGSAPDTQYF.

This clone is a singleton in its sample. The V call is TRBV13, the J call TRBJ2-3, with TRBD2 as a possible D gene (5 bases). CDR1 PRHDT and CDR2 FYEKMQ come from the germline V gene (reference sequence). The CDR3 runs to 13 residues. V shed 3 bases and J shed 4 bases, with 8 bases lying between them. CDR3 residues: CASSLFGADTQYF. DNA for the CDR3: TGTGCCAGCAGCTTGTTCGGGGCAGATACGCAGTATTTT.

This chain connects TRBV4-1 to TRBJ1-1; no clear D. V lost 0 bases, J lost 0 bases, and 8 bases lay in between. This CDR3 is built from 15 residues. Germline V gene sequence: CDR1 MGHRA, CDR2 YSYEKL. CDR3 in amino acids: CASSQEVSMNTEAFF. The CDR3 DNA is TGCGCCAGCAGCCAAGAGGTTAGCATGAACACTGAAGCTTTCTTT.

The chain uses TRBV2 and TRBJ1-1, with D perhaps matching TRBD1 (5 bases). The CDR3 extends over 12 amino acids. V was clipped by 10 bases and J by 6 bases, with 15 bases between them. Germline CDR1 SNHLY, CDR2 FYNNEI. CDR3 sequence: CATLLGGAEAFF. CDR3 in DNA: TGTGCCACCCTACTGGGGGGGGCTGAAGCTTTCTTT.

This chain links TRBV11-3 with TRBJ2-5; D unclear. CDR3 length: 13 residues. The V gene lost 1 base and the J gene lost 5 bases, with 8 bases spanning the gap. CDR1 and CDR2 (germline): SGHNT, YENEEA. The CDR3 is CASSLARYETQYF. CDR3 DNA: TGTGCCAGCAGCTTAGCTAGATATGAGACCCAGTACTTC.

The rearrangement joins TRBV5-1 to TRBJ1-1, with 7 bases that match TRBD1. There are 14 residues in the CDR3. With V trimmed by 3 bases and J by 4 bases, 6 bases remained unmatched. In germline, CDR1 is SGHRS, CDR2 YFSETQ. CDR3 coding DNA: TGCGCCAGCAGCTACGACAGGGACGGCACTGAAGCTTTCTTT. This encodes CASSYDRDGTEAFF.